This is a list of T cell receptor beta chains from one sample in a study of T-cell memory formation after mild COVID-19. TCRdb re-derived calls from the 5' RACE reads in MiXCR, one entry per CDR3 protein. The sample holds fewer than 400,000 distinct CDR3 sequences; about an eighth are singletons and the top ten take 20% to 25%. Sequenced input: PBMCs or a T cell subset sorted from them (not recorded which). The receptors shown here come from a man between 18 and 29 years old who had mild COVID-19 (a few samples of this study predate the infection). Cell type and time point are not known. Each CDR3 is given without its conserved first and last residue. D genes are given only for firm matches. Rows may omit the clone size; those that give it use once, few, many or a size class.

few,TRBV7-9,TRBJ2-7,13,NA,ASSSRGLFSYEQY
NA,TRBV9,TRBJ2-1,15,TRBD2,ASSVTPLAGGSDEQF
few,TRBV2,TRBJ1-5,12,NA,ASNEQGMDQPQH
few,TRBV7-9,TRBJ1-2,8,NA,ASSLYGYT
many,TRBV18,TRBJ2-5,13,TRBD1,ASSPDRGPHGTQY
NA,TRBV10-3,TRBJ2-1,11,NA,AIRGGRLNEQF
few,TRBV27,TRBJ2-7,13,TRBD1,ASSETGTGFYEQY
few,TRBV11-2,TRBJ2-2,13,NA,ASSLETAFTGELF
many,TRBV28,TRBJ2-6,13,NA,ASSFTNSGANVLT
NA,TRBV20-1,TRBJ2-3,13,TRBD2,SATRLAVFTDTQY
many,TRBV14,TRBJ2-1,13,TRBD1,ASSLVPGQGIEQF
few,TRBV5-1,TRBJ1-2,16,NA,ASSLAEGRGRVGYGYT
NA,TRBV5-1,TRBJ2-3,13,NA,ASSLGGSDTDTQY
few,TRBV18,TRBJ1-1,11,TRBD1,ASSADREGEAF
many,TRBV7-2,TRBJ2-4,11,NA,ASSLGHEDIQY
few,TRBV28,TRBJ1-2,13,NA,ASTWGAESNYGYT
once,TRBV7-6,TRBJ2-5,13,TRBD2,ASSLRPGLAETQY
NA,TRBV20-1,TRBJ2-3,11,TRBD1,SASGTGSYGGY
few,TRBV12-3/TRBV12-4,TRBJ1-5,13,NA,ASSPLGGVSQPQH
NA,TRBV6-2/TRBV6-3,TRBJ2-2,14,NA,ASTLLGPLNTGELF
NA,TRBV20-1,TRBJ1-5,10,NA,SASGGSQPQH
NA,TRBV6-6,TRBJ2-2,12,TRBD2,ASSRRLAPGELF
few,TRBV6-2/TRBV6-3,TRBJ2-5,12,TRBD1,ASSYPGQQETQY
NA,TRBV20-1,TRBJ1-5,10,NA,SARRLDQPQH
NA,TRBV5-5,TRBJ1-2,14,TRBD1,ASSLTRPGQGGGYT
few,TRBV24-1,TRBJ1-1,9,NA,ATSDGVEAF
few,TRBV11-2,TRBJ2-3,14,NA,ASSLRAGADTDTQY
NA,TRBV20-1,TRBJ1-6,11,NA,SARVRDNSPLH
few,TRBV7-2,TRBJ2-1,11,TRBD1,ASRRTGGDEQF
NA,TRBV6-2/TRBV6-3,TRBJ2-3,13,NA,ASSNAAASTDTQY
once,TRBV7-3,TRBJ2-5,14,TRBD2,ASSRAGGPKQETQY
many,TRBV4-1,TRBJ2-1,11,NA,ASSQAPGGEQF
few,TRBV6-5,TRBJ1-1,12,NA,ASILQMWATEAF
many,TRBV5-1,TRBJ2-3,13,TRBD1,ASSSGTGGSDTQY
NA,TRBV6-5,TRBJ2-1,12,NA,ASSSLATTNEQF
NA,TRBV6-5,TRBJ2-1,12,NA,ASSLTSTYNEQF
many,TRBV27,TRBJ2-3,12,NA,ASSSAYNTDTQY
many,TRBV7-9,TRBJ2-1,11,NA,ASSSPGLVEQF
few,TRBV7-2,TRBJ2-3,14,NA,ASSTTGWRATDTQY
many,TRBV7-9,TRBJ2-5,13,TRBD1,ASSRTGLGQETQY
NA,TRBV20-1,TRBJ2-5,11,TRBD2,SASASGAKTQY
many,TRBV5-1,TRBJ2-3,13,NA,ASSRSGVGTDTQY
NA,TRBV12-3/TRBV12-4,TRBJ2-5,12,TRBD1,ASRTGVVAETQY
few,TRBV28,TRBJ1-5,13,TRBD1,ASHEGASLNQPQH
few,TRBV4-3,TRBJ1-2,11,NA,ASSQVPQGGYT
NA,TRBV6-2/TRBV6-3,TRBJ2-2,13,TRBD1,ASSRTGEDTGELF
NA,TRBV5-1,TRBJ2-2,15,TRBD1,ASTGSGQGASTGELF
NA,TRBV3-1,TRBJ1-1,14,NA,ASSQAVGHLNTEAF
few,TRBV6-5,TRBJ1-1,12,NA,ASSYKRTNTEAF
few,TRBV12-3/TRBV12-4,TRBJ1-1,12,NA,ASSLGAVNTEAF
NA,TRBV10-3,TRBJ1-1,13,TRBD1,AISDTGGRGTEAF
few,TRBV7-6,TRBJ2-1,11,NA,ASSPRQYNEQF
NA,TRBV20-1,TRBJ1-5,14,TRBD1,SARDSTGAWNQPQH
few,TRBV9,TRBJ2-3,14,NA,ASSVVGRGAWDTQY
few,TRBV20-1,TRBJ1-1,11,NA,SARGTSNTEAF